This TCR beta chain was recovered during a study of CD8 T cells in ankylosing spondylitis. TCRdb recomputed calls from the 5' RACE reads with MiXCR, one row per CDR3 protein. This table has 250,000 or so distinct CDR3 sequences, 20% to 30% appearing once. Sequenced material: blood, either unsorted or a sorted T cell fraction (not recorded which). The receptor was derived from a male donor with ankylosing spondylitis or in good health (not recorded which).

The CDR3 DNA is TGCAGCGCCCTGGGACCACTACTGGGCACAGATACGCAGTATTTT. Translation: CSALGPLLGTDTQYF. The chain uses TRBV29-1 and TRBJ2-3, with D perhaps assigned TRBD1 or TRBD2 (5 bases each). V gave up 7 bases and J gave up 1 base, with 18 bases separating them. This CDR3 region has 15 residues. Germline V lookup: CDR1 SQVTM, CDR2 ANQGSEA.